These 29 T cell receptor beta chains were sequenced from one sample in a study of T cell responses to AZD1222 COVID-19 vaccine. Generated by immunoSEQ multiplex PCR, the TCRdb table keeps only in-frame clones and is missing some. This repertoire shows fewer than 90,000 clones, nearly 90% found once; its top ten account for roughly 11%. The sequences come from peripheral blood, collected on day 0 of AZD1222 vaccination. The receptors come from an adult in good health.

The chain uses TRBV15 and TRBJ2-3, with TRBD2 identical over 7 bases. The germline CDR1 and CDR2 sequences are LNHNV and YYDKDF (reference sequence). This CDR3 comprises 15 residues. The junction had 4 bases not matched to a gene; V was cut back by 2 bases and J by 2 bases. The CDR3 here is CATSRYGLDTDTQYF. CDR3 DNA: TGTGCCACCAGCAGATACGGACTAGACACAGATACGCAGTATTTT. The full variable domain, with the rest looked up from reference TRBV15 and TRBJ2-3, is DAMVIQNPRYQVTQFGKPVTLSCSQTLNHNVMYWYQQKSSQAPKLLFHYYDKDFNNEADTPDNFQSRRPNTSFCFLDIRSPGLGDTAMYLCATSRYGLDTDTQYFGPGTRLTVL.

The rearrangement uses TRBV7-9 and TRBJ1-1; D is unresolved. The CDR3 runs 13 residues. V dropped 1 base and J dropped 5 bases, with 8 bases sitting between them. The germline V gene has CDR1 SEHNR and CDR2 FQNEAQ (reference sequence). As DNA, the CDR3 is TGTGCCAGCAGCTTAGTGGCCGGTACTGAAGCTTTCTTT. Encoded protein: CASSLVAGTEAFF. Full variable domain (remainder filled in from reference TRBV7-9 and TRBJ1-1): DTGVSQNPRHKITKRGQNVTFRCDPISEHNRLYWYRQTLGQGPEFLTYFQNEAQLEKSRLLSDRFSAERPKGSFSTLEIQRTEQGDSAMYLCASSLVAGTEAFFGQGTRLTVV.

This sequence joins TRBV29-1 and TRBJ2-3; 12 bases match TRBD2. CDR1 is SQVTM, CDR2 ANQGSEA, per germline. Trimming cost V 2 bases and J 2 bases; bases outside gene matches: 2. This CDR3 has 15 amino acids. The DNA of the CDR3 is TGCAGCGTTGAACCTAGCGGGGGGGCCACAGATACGCAGTATTTT. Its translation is CSVEPSGGATDTQYF.

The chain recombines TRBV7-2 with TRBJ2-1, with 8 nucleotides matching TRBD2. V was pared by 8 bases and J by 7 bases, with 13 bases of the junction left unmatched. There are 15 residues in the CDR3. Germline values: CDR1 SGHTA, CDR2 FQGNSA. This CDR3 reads CASSPFRGGRNEQFF. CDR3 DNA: TGTGCCAGCTCTCCTTTCCGGGGGGGCCGAAATGAGCAGTTCTTC.

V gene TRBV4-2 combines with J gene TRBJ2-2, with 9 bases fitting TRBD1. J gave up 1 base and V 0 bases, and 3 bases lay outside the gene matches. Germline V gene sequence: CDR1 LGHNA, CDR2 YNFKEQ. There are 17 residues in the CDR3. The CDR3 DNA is TGTGCCAGCAGCCAAGAAGGGACAGGGTGGAACACCGGGGAGCTGTTTTTT. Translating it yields CASSQEGTGWNTGELFF.

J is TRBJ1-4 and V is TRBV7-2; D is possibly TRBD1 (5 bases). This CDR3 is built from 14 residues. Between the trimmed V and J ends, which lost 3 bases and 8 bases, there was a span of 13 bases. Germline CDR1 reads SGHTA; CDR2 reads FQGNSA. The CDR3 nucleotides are TGTGCCAGCAGCTTCCAACGTGGGGGGGAAAAACTGTTTTTT. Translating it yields CASSFQRGGEKLFF.

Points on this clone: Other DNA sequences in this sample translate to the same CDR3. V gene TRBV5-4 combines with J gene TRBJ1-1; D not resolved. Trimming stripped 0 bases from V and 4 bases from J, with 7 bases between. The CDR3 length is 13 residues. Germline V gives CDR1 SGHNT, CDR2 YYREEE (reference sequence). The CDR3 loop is CASSLGDGTEAFF. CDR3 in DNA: TGTGCCAGCAGCTTGGGAGACGGCACTGAAGCTTTCTTT. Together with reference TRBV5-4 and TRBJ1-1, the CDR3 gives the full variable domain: ETGVTQSPTHLIKTRGQQVTLRCSSQSGHNTVSWYQQALGQGPQFIFQYYREEENGRGNFPPRFSGLQFPNYSSELNVNALELDDSALYLCASSLGDGTEAFFGQGTRLTVV.

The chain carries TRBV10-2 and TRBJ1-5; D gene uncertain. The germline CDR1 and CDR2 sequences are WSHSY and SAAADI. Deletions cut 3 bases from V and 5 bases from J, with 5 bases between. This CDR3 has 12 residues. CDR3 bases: TGCGCCAGCAGTGATGGAGATCAGCCCCAGCATTTT. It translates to CASSDGDQPQHF.

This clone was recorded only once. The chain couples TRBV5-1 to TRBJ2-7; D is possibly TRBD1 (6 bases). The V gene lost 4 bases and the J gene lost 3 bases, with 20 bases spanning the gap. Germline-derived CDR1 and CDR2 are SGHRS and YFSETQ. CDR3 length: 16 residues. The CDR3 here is CASSVSRGVIGYEQYF. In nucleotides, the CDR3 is TGCGCCAGCAGCGTGAGCAGGGGAGTAATAGGCTACGAGCAGTACTTC. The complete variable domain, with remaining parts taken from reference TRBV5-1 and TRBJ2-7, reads KAGVTQTPRYLIKTRGQQVTLSCSPISGHRSVSWYQQTPGQGLQFLFEYFSETQRNKGNFPGRFSGRQFSNSRSEMNVSTLELGDSALYLCASSVSRGVIGYEQYFGPGTRLTVT.

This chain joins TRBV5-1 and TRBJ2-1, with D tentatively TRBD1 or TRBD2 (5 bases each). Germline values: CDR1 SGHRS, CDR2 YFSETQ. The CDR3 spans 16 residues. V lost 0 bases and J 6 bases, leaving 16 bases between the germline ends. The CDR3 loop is CASSLAGGTGGNEQFF. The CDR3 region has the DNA TGCGCCAGCAGCTTGGCCGGCGGCACTGGGGGCAATGAGCAGTTCTTC.

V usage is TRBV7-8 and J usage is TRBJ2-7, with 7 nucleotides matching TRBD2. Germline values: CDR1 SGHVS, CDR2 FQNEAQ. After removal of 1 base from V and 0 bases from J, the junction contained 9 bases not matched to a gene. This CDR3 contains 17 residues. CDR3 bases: TGTGCCAGCAGCTTAGGGGTCGGCGGGAGCCTCTCCTACGAGCAGTACTTC. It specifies CASSLGVGGSLSYEQYF.

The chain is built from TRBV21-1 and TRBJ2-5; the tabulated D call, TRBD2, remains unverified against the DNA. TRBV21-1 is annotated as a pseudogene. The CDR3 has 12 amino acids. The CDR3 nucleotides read TGTGCCAGCAGCAAAGGAGGAGAGACCCAGTACTTC. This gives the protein CASSKGGETQYF.

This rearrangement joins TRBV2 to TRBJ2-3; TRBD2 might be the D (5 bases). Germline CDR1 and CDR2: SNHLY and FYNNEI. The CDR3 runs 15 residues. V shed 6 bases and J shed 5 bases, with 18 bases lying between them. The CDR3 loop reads CASSGAGPPGDTQYF. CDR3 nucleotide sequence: TGTGCCAGCAGCGGCGCGGGCCCACCGGGAGATACGCAGTATTTT.

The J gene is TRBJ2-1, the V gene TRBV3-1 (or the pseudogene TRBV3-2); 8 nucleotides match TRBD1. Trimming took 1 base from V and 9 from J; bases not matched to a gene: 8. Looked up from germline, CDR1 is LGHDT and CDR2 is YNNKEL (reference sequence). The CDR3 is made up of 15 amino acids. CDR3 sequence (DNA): TGTGCCAGCAGCCAAGGGGCAGGGGGCTACGGTGAGCAGTTCTTC. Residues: CASSQGAGGYGEQFF.

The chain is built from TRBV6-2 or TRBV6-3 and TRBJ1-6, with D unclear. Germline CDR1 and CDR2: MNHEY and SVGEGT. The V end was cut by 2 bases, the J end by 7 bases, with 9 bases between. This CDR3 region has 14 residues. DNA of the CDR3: TGTGCCAGCAGTTACGCGGACCCGAATTCACCCCTCCACTTT. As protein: CASSYADPNSPLHF.

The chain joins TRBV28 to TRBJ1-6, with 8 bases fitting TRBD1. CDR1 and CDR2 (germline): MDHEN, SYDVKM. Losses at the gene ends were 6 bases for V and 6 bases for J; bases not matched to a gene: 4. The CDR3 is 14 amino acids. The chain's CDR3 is CASRNRGSNSPLHF. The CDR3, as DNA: TGTGCCAGCAGAAACAGGGGGTCTAATTCACCCCTCCACTTT.

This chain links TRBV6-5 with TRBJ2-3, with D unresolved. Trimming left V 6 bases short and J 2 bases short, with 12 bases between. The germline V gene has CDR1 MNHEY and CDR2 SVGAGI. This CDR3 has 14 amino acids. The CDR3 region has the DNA TGTGCCAGCAGCCCGACCGGGTTCACAGATACGCAGTATTTT. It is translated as CASSPTGFTDTQYF.

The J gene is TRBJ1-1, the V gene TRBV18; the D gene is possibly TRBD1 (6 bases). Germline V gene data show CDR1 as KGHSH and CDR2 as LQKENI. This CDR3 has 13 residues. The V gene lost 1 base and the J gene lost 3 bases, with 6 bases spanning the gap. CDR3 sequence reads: CASSPQGDTEAFF. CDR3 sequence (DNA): TGTGCCAGCTCACCACAGGGGGACACTGAAGCTTTCTTT.

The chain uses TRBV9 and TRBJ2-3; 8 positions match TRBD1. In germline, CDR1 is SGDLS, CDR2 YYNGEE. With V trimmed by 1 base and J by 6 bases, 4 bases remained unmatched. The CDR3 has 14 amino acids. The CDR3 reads CASSVSGQGDTQYF. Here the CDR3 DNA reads TGTGCCAGCAGCGTATCTGGACAGGGTGATACGCAGTATTTT.

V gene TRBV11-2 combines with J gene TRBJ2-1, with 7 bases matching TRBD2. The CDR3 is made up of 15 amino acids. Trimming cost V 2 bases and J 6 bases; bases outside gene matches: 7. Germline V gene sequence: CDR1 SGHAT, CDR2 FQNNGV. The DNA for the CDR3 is TGTGCCAGCAGCTTATCGGCGGGAGCGGGCAATGAGCAGTTCTTC. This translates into CASSLSAGAGNEQFF. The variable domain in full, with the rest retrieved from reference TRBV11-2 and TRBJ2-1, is EAGVAQSPRYKIIEKRQSVAFWCNPISGHATLYWYQQILGQGPKLLIQFQNNGVVDDSQLPKDRFSAERLKGVDSTLKIQPAKLEDSAVYLCASSLSAGAGNEQFFGPGTRLTVL.

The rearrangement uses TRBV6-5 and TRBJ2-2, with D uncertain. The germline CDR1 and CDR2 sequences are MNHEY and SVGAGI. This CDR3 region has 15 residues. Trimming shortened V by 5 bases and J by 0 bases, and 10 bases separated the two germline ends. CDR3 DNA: TGTGCCAGCAGTCGAGACATATCGAACACCGGGGAGCTGTTTTTT. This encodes CASSRDISNTGELFF.

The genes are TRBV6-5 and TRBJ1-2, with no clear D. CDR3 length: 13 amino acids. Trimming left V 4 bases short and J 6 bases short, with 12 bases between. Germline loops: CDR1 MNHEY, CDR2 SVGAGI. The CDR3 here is CASSWARKDGYTF. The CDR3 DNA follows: TGTGCCAGCAGTTGGGCCCGCAAGGATGGCTACACCTTC.

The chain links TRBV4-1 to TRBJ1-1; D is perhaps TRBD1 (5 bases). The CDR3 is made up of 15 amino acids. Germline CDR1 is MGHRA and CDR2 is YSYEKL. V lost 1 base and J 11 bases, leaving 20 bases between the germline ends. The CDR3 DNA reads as TGCGCCAGCAGCCAAGTAATTTTTGACAGCAAGAGCGCTTTCTTT. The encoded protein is CASSQVIFDSKSAFF.

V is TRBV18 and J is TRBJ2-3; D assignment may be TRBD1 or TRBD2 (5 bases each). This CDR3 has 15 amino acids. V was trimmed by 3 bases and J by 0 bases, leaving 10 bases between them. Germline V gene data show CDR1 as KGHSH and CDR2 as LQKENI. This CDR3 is CASSPGRDSTDTQYF. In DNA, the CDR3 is TGTGCCAGCTCACCGGGTCGGGACAGCACAGATACGCAGTATTTT.

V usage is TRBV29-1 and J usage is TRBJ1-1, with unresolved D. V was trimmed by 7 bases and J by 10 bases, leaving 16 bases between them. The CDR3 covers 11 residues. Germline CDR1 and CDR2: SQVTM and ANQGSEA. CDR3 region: CSAGVARGAFF. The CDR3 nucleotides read TGCAGCGCCGGGGTTGCACGGGGAGCTTTCTTT.

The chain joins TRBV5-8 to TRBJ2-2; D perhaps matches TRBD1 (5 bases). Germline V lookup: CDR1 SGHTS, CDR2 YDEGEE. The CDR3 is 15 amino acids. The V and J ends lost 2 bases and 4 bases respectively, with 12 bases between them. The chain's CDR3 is CASSLGVQGTGELFF. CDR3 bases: TGTGCCAGCAGCTTAGGGGTCCAGGGCACCGGGGAGCTGTTTTTT.

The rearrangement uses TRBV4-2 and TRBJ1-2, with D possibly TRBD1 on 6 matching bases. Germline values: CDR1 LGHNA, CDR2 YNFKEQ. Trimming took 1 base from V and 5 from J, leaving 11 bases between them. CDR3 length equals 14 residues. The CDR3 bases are TGTGCCAGCAGCCAAGTCGAGGGGGAGTATGGCTACACCTTC. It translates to CASSQVEGEYGYTF.

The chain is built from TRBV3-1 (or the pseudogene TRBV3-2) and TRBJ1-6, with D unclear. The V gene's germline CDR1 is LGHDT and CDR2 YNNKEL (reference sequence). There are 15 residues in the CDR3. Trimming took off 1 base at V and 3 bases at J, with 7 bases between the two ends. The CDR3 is CASSQVVDYNSPLHF. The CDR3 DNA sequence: TGTGCCAGCAGCCAAGTAGTGGACTATAATTCACCCCTCCACTTT.

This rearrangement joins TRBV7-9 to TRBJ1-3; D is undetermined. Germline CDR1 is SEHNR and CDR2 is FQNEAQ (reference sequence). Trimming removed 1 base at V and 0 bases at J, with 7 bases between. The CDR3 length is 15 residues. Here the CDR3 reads CASSLVADSGNTIYF. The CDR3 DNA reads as TGTGCCAGCAGCTTAGTAGCGGACTCTGGAAACACCATATATTTT.